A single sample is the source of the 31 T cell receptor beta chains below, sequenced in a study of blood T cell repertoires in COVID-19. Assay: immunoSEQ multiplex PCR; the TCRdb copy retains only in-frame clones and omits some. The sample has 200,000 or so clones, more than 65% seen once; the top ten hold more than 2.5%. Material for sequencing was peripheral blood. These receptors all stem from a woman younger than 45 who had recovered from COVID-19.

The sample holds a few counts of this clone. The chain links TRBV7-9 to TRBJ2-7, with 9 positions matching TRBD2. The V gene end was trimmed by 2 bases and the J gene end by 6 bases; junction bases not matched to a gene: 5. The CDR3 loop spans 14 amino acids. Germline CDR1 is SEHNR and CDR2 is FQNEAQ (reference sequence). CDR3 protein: CASSLRASGTEQYF. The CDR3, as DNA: TGTGCCAGCAGCTTAAGAGCTAGCGGGACCGAGCAGTACTTC.

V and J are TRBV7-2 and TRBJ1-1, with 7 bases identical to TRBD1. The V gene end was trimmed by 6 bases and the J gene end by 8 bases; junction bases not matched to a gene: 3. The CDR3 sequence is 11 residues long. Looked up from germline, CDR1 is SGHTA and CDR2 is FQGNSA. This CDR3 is CASSLDREAFF. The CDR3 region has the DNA TGTGCCAGCAGTTTGGACAGGGAAGCTTTCTTT.

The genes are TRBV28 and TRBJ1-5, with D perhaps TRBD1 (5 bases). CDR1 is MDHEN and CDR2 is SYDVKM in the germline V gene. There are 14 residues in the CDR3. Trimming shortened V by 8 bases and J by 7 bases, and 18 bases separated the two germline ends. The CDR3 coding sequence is TGTGCCAGCCGCGACAGCTTGACCCCACAGCCCCAGCATTTT. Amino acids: CASRDSLTPQPQHF. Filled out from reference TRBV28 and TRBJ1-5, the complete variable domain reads DVKVTQSSRYLVKRTGEKVFLECVQDMDHENMFWYRQDPGLGLRLIYFSYDVKMKEKGDIPEGYSVSREKKERFSLILESASTNQTSMYLCASRDSLTPQPQHFGDGTRLSIL.

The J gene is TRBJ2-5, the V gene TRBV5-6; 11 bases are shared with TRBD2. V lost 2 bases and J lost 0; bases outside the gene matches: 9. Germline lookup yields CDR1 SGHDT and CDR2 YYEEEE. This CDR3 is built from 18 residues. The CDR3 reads CASSFSSGRRGYQETQYF. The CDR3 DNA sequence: TGTGCCAGCAGCTTTTCTAGCGGGAGGAGGGGGTACCAAGAGACCCAGTACTTC.

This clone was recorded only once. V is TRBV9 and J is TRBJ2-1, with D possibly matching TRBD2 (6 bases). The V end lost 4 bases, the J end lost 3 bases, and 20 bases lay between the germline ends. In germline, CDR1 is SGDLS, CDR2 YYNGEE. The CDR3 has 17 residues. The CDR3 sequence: CASSPTGGAPNYNEQFF. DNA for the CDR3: TGTGCCAGCAGCCCGACCGGCGGGGCGCCGAACTACAATGAGCAGTTCTTC.

This CDR3 is CASSVDRVNTEAFF. The DNA for the CDR3 is TGTGCCAGCAGCGTGGACAGGGTCAACACTGAAGCTTTCTTT. The chain has TRBV5-4 and TRBJ1-1; 8 nucleotides agree with TRBD1. Per the germline V gene, CDR1 is SGHNT and CDR2 is YYREEE (reference sequence). The V segment lost 4 bases and the J segment 2 bases; nucleotides outside the gene matches: 4. The CDR3 length is 14 residues.

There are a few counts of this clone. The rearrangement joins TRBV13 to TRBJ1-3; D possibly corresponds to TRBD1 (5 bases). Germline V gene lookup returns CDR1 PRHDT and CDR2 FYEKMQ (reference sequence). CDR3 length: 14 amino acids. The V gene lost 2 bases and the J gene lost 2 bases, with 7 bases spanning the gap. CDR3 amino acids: CASSLRGPGNTIYF. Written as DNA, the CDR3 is TGTGCCAGCAGCTTAAGGGGCCCTGGAAACACCATATATTTT.

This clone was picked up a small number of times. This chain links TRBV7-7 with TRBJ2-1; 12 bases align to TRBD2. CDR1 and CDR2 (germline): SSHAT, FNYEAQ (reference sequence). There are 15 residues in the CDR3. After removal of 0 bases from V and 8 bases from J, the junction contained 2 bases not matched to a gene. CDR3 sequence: CASSLALAGGDEQFF. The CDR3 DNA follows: TGTGCCAGCAGCTTAGCGCTAGCGGGAGGGGATGAGCAGTTCTTC.

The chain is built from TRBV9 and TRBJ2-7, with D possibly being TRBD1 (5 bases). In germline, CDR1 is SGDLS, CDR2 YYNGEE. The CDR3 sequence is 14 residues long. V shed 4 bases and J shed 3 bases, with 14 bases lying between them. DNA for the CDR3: TGTGCCAGCAGCCCCGTTGACAGCCGCTACGAGCAGTACTTC. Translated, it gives CASSPVDSRYEQYF.

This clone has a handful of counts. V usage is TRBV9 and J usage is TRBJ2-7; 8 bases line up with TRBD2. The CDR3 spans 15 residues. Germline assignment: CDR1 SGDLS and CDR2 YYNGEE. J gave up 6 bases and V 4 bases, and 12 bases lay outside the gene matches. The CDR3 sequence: CASSSQAGVDLEQYF. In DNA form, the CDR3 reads TGTGCCAGCAGCTCGCAAGCGGGAGTCGACCTCGAGCAGTACTTC.

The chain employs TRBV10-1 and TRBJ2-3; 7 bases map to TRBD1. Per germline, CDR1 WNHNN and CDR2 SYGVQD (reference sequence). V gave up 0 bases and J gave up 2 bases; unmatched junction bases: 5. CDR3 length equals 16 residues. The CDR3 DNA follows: TGCGCCAGCAGTGAGTCAGGGGACAGCGCCACAGATACGCAGTATTTT. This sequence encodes CASSESGDSATDTQYF.

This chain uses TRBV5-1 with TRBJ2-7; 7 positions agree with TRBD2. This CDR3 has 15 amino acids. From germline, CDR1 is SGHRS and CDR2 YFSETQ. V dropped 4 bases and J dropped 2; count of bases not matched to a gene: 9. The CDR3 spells CASSRTTSDAYEQYF. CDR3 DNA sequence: TGCGCCAGCAGCCGTACTACTAGCGACGCCTACGAGCAGTACTTC. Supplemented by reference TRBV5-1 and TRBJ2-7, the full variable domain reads KAGVTQTPRYLIKTRGQQVTLSCSPISGHRSVSWYQQTPGQGLQFLFEYFSETQRNKGNFPGRFSGRQFSNSRSEMNVSTLELGDSALYLCASSRTTSDAYEQYFGPGTRLTVT.

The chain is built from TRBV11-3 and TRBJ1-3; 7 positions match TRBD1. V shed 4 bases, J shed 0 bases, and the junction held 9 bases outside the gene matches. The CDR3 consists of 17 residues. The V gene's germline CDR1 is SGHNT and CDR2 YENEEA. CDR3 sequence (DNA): TGTGCCAGCAGCTGGAACGTACAGGGGAGCTCTGGAAACACCATATATTTT. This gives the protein CASSWNVQGSSGNTIYF.

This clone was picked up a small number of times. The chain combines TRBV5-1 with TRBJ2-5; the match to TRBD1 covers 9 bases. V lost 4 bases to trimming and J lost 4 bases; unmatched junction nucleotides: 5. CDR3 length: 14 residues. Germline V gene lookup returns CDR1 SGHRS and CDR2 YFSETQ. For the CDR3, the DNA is TGCGCCAGCAGCGAAGGGACAGGGATAGAGACCCAGTACTTC. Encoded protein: CASSEGTGIETQYF.

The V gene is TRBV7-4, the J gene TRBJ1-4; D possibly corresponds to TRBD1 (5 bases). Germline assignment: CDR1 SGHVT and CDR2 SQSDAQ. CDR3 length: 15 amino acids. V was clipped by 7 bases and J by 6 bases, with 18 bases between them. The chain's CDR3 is CASTDRGGVYEKLFF. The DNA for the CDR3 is TGTGCCAGCACCGACCGAGGAGGGGTTTATGAAAAACTGTTTTTT.

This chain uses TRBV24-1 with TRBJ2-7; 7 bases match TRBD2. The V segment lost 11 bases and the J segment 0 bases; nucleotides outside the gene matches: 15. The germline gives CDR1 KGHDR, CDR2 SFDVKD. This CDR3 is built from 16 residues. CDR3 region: CANNKRGRASSYEQYF. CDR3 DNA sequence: TGTGCCAACAATAAGCGGGGCAGGGCCAGCTCCTACGAGCAGTACTTC.

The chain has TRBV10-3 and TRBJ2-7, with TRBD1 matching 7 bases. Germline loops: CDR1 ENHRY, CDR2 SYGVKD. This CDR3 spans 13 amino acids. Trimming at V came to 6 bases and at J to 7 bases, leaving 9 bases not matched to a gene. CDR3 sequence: CAIRKQGRKEQYF. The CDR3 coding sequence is TGTGCCATCAGAAAACAGGGGCGGAAAGAGCAGTACTTC.

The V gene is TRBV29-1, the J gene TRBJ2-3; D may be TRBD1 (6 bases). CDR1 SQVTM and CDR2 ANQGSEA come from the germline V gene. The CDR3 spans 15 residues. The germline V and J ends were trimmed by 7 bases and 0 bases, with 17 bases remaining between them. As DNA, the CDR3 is TGCAGCGCTCTCACAGGGACAACTAGCACAGATACGCAGTATTTT. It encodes CSALTGTTSTDTQYF.

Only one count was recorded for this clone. The CDR3, as DNA: TGTGCCAGCAGCCCTGAGACAGGGCCGGATGAGCAGTTCTTC. This sequence encodes CASSPETGPDEQFF. The chain is built from TRBV7-9 and TRBJ2-1; 7 nucleotides line up with TRBD1. J lost 8 bases, V lost 5 bases, and 9 bases had no gene match. Germline CDR1 reads SEHNR; CDR2 reads FQNEAQ (reference sequence). There are 14 residues in the CDR3. Supplemented by reference TRBV7-9 and TRBJ2-1, the full variable domain reads DTGVSQNPRHKITKRGQNVTFRCDPISEHNRLYWYRQTLGQGPEFLTYFQNEAQLEKSRLLSDRFSAERPKGSFSTLEIQRTEQGDSAMYLCASSPETGPDEQFFGPGTRLTVL.

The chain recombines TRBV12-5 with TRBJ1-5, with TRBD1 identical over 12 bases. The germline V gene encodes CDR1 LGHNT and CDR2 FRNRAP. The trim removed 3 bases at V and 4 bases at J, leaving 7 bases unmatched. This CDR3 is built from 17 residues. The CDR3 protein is CASGLGGDRGRNQPQHF. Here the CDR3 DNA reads TGTGCTAGTGGTTTAGGTGGGGACAGGGGGCGTAATCAGCCCCAGCATTTT.

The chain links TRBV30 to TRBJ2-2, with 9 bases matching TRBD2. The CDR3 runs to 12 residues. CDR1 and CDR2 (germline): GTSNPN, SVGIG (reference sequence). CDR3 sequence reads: CAREGDTGELFF. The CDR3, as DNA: TGTGCGCGGGAGGGCGACACCGGGGAGCTGTTTTTT.

The CDR3 protein is CASSSGLDYGYTF. The CDR3 DNA is TGTGCCAGCAGCTCCGGACTAGACTATGGCTACACCTTC. This chain joins TRBV11-2 and TRBJ1-2; D unclear. This CDR3 has 13 residues. Deletions cut 4 bases from V and 3 bases from J, with 9 bases between. Germline V gives CDR1 SGHAT, CDR2 FQNNGV.

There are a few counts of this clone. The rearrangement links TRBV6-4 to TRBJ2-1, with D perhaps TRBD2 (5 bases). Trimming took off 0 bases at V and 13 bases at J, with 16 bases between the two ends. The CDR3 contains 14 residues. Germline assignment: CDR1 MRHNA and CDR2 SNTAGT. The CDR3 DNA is TGTGCCAGCAGTGACTCCCTTTGGGGAGCTGTCCAGTTCTTC. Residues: CASSDSLWGAVQFF.

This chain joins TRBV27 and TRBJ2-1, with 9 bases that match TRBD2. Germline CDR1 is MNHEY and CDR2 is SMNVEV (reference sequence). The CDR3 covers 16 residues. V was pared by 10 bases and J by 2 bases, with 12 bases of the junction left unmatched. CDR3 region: CATSFYLAGTYNEQFF. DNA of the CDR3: TGTGCCACTAGCTTTTATCTAGCGGGGACCTACAATGAGCAGTTCTTC.

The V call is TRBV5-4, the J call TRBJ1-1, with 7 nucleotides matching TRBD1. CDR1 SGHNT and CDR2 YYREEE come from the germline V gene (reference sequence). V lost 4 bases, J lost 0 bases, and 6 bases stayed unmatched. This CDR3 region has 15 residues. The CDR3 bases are TGTGCCAGCAGCCTATTGGGACAGCTGAACACTGAAGCTTTCTTT. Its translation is CASSLLGQLNTEAFF. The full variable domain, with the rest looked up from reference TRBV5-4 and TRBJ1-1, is ETGVTQSPTHLIKTRGQQVTLRCSSQSGHNTVSWYQQALGQGPQFIFQYYREEENGRGNFPPRFSGLQFPNYSSELNVNALELDDSALYLCASSLLGQLNTEAFFGQGTRLTVV.

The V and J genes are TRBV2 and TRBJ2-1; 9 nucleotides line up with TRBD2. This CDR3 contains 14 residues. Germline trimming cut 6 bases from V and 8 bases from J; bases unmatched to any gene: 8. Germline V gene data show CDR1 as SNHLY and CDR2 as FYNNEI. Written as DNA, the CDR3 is TGTGCCAGCAGCCGGCTAGCGGGATCCCATGAGCAGTTCTTC. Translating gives CASSRLAGSHEQFF.

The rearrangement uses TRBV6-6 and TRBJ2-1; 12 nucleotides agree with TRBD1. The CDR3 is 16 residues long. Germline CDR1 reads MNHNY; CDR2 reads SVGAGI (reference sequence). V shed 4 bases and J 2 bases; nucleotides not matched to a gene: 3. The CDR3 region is CASSLRDRGPYNEQFF. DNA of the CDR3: TGTGCCAGCAGTTTAAGGGACAGGGGGCCCTACAATGAGCAGTTCTTC.

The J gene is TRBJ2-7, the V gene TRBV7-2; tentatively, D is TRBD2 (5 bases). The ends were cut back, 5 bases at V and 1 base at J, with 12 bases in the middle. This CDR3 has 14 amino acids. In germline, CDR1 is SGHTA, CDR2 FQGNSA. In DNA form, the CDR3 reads TGTGCCAGCAGCCGCGGACTCAGATCCTACGAGCAGTACTTC. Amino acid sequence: CASSRGLRSYEQYF.

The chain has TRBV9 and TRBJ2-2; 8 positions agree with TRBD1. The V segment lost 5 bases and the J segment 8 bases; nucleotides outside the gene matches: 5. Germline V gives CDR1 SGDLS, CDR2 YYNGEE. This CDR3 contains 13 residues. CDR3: CASSEQGEGELFF. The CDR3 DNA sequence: TGTGCCAGCAGTGAACAGGGGGAGGGGGAGCTGTTTTTT. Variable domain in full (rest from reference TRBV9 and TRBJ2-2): DSGVTQTPKHLITATGQRVTLRCSPRSGDLSVYWYQQSLDQGLQFLIQYYNGEERAKGNILERFSAQQFPDLHSELNLSSLELGDSALYFCASSEQGEGELFFGEGSRLTVL.

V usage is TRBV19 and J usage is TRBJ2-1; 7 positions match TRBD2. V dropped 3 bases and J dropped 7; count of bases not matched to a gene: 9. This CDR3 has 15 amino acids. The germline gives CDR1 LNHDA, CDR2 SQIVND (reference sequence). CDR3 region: CASSIKTSIQNEQFF. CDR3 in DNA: TGTGCCAGTAGTATTAAGACTAGCATTCAGAATGAGCAGTTCTTC.

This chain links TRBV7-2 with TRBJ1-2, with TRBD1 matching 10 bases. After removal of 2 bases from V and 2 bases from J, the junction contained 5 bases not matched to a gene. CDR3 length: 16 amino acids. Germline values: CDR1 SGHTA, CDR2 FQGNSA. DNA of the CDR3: TGTGCCAGCAGCTTAAGCAGGACAGGGGGAAACTATGGCTACACCTTC. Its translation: CASSLSRTGGNYGYTF.